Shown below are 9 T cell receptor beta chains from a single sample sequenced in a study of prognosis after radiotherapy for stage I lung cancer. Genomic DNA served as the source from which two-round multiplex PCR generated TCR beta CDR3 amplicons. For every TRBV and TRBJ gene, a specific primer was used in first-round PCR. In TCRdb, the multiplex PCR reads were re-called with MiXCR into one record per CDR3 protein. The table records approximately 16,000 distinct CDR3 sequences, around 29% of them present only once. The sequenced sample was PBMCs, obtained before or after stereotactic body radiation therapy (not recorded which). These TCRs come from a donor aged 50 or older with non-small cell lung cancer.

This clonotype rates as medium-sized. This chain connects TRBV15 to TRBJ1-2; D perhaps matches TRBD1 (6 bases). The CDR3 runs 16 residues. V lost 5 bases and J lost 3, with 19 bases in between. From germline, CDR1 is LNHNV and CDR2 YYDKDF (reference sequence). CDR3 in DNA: TGTGCCACCAGCCATGACTACAGGGTTTCCTACTATGGCTACACCTTC. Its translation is CATSHDYRVSYYGYTF.

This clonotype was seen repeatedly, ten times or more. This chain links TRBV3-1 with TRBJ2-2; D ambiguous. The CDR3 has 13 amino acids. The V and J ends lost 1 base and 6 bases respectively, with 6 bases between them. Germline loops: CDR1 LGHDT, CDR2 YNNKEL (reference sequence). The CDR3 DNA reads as TGTGCCAGCAGCCAAGTTTCTCCCGGGGAGCTGTTTTTT. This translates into CASSQVSPGELFF.

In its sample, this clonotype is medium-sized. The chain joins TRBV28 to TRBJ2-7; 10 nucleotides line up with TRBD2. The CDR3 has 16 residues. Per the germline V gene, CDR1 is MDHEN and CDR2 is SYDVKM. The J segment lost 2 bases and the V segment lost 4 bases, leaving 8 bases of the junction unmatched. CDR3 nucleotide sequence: TGTGCCAGCAGTTCTAGCGGGAGCGTGGGTGCCTACGAGCAGTACTTC. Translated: CASSSSGSVGAYEQYF. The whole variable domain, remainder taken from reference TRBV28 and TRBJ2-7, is DVKVTQSSRYLVKRTGEKVFLECVQDMDHENMFWYRQDPGLGLRLIYFSYDVKMKEKGDIPEGYSVSREKKERFSLILESASTNQTSMYLCASSSSGSVGAYEQYFGPGTRLTVT.

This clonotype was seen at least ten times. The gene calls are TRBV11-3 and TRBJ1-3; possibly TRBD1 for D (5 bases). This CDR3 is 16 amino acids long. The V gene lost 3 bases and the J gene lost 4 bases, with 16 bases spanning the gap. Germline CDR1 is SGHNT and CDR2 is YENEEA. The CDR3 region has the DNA TGTGCCAGCAGCTTGGGGACTTCTGTTGGAGGAAACACCATATATTTT. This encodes CASSLGTSVGGNTIYF. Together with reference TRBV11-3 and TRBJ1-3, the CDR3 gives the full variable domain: EAGVVQSPRYKIIEKKQPVAFWCNPISGHNTLYWYLQNLGQGPELLIRYENEEAVDDSQLPKDRFSAERLKGVDSTLKIQPAELGDSAVYLCASSLGTSVGGNTIYFGEGSWLTVV.

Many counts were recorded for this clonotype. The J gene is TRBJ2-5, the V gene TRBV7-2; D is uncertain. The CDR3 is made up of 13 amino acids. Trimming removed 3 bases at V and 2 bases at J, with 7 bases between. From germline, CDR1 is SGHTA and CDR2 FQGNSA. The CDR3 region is CASSFFRQETQYF. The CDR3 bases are TGTGCCAGCAGCTTCTTCCGGCAAGAGACCCAGTACTTC.

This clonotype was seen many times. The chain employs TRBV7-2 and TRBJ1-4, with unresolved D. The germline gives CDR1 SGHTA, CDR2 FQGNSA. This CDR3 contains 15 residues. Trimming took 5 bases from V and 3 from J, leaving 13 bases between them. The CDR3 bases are TGTGCCAGCAGCCAAATCTCCGGACCTAATGAAAAACTGTTTTTT. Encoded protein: CASSQISGPNEKLFF.

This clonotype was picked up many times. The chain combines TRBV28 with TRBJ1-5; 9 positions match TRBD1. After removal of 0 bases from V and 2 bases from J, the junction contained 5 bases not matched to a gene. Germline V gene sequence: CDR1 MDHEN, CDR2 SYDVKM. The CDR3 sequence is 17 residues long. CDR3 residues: CASSLWGQGNGNQPQHF. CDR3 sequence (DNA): TGTGCCAGCAGTTTATGGGGACAGGGTAATGGCAATCAGCCCCAGCATTTT.

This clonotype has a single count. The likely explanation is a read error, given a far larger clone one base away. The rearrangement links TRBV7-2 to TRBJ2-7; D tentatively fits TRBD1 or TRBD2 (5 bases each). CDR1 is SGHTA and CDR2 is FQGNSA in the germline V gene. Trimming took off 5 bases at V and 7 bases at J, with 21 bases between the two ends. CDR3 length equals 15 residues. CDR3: CASSLNRGPYNEQYF. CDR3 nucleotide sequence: TGTGCCAGCAGCCTGAACCGGGGCCCCTACAATGAGCAGTACTTC.

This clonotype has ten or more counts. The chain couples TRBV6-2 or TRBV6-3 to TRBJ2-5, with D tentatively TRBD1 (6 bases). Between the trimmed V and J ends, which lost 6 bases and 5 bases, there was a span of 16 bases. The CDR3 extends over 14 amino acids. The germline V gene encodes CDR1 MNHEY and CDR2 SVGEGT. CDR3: CASRLTGKGETQYF. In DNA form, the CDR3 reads TGTGCCAGCAGGCTTACAGGGAAGGGGGAGACCCAGTACTTC.